Each of the 5 T cell receptor beta chains below was sequenced from the same sample in a study of OX40 agonist ivuxolimab in advanced cancers. The protocol used for the library was the immunoSEQ multiplex PCR assay. What TCRdb holds here is the immuneACCESS table cut down to in-frame rearrangements. Part of the clones is not present; checked against another copy, under half of the missing clones reflect an unresolved V gene, and the others are unexplained. The sample contains under 100,000 clones, more than 70% of them found a single time. 2% to 2.5% of the sample rests with the top ten. Sequenced here: CD4+ or CD8+ T cells sorted from blood, sampled in a trial of the OX40 agonist ivuxolimab. All receptors derive from an adult with an advanced solid tumor such as melanoma, head and neck, liver or kidney cancer.

This sequence joins TRBV9 and TRBJ2-5; TRBD2 matches 15 bases. This CDR3 is built from 17 residues. V dropped 2 bases and J dropped 0; count of bases not matched to a gene: 2. From germline, CDR1 is SGDLS and CDR2 YYNGEE. DNA for the CDR3: TGTGCCAGCAGCGTGGGGACTAGCGGGGGGTACCAAGAGACCCAGTACTTC. This sequence encodes CASSVGTSGGYQETQYF.

CDR3 bases: TGCGCCAGCAGCTTGCTCCGGGTTGAAGAGACCCAGTACTTC. It yields the protein CASSLLRVEETQYF. The chain is built from TRBV5-1 and TRBJ2-5; no clear D gene. The V gene's germline CDR1 is SGHRS and CDR2 YFSETQ. With 1 base removed from V and 3 bases from J, the gap between germline ends came to 10 bases. The CDR3 runs to 14 residues.

The V and J genes are TRBV6-4 and TRBJ1-1, with a possible D match to TRBD1 (5 bases). The V gene lost 5 bases and the J gene lost 4 bases, with 20 bases spanning the gap. This CDR3 comprises 16 residues. From germline, CDR1 is MRHNA and CDR2 SNTAGT. Here the CDR3 reads CASSRDSRVVGTEAFF. In nucleotides, the CDR3 is TGTGCCAGCAGTCGCGACAGCCGCGTTGTAGGCACTGAAGCTTTCTTT.

J is TRBJ2-7 and V is TRBV7-2; D call uncertain. Trimming removed 5 bases from V and 0 bases from J, with 17 bases in between. CDR1 is SGHTA and CDR2 is FQGNSA in the germline V gene. The CDR3 is 16 residues long. CDR3 residues: CASSPPGSSYSYEQYF. The DNA for the CDR3 is TGTGCCAGCAGCCCCCCGGGCAGCAGCTACTCCTACGAGCAGTACTTC.

This chain joins TRBV9 and TRBJ1-5, with 7 bases aligning to TRBD1. The V segment lost 3 bases and the J segment 5 bases; nucleotides outside the gene matches: 5. CDR3 length: 14 residues. Germline V gene sequence: CDR1 SGDLS, CDR2 YYNGEE. The CDR3 DNA is TGTGCCAGCAGCGAGGGGGCAGGGCATCAGCCCCAGCATTTT. Protein: CASSEGAGHQPQHF. The complete variable domain, with remaining parts taken from reference TRBV9 and TRBJ1-5, reads DSGVTQTPKHLITATGQRVTLRCSPRSGDLSVYWYQQSLDQGLQFLIQYYNGEERAKGNILERFSAQQFPDLHSELNLSSLELGDSALYFCASSEGAGHQPQHFGDGTRLSIL.